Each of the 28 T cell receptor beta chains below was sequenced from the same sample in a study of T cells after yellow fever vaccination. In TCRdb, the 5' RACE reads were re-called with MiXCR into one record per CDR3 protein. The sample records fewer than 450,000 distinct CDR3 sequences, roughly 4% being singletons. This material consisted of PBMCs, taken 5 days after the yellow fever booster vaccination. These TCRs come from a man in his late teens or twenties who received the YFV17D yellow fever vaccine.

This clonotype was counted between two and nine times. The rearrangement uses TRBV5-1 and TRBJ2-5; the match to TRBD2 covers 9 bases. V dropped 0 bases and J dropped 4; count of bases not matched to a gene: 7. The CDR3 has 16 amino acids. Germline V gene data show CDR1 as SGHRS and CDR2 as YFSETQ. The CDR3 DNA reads TGCGCCAGCAGCTTGGCCTCGCTAGCGGGGCTAGAGACCCAGTACTTC. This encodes CASSLASLAGLETQYF.

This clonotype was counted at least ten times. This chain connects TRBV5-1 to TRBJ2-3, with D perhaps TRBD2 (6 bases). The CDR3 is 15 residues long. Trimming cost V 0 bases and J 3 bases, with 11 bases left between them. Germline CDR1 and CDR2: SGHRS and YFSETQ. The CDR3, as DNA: TGCGCCAGCAGCTTGGACGGGAGCCGAACAGATACGCAGTATTTT. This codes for CASSLDGSRTDTQYF.

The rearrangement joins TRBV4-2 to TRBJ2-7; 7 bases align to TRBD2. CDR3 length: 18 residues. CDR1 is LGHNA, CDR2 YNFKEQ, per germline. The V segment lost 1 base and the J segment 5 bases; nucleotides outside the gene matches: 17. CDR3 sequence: CASSQGVNRYAGVDEQYF. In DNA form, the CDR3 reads TGTGCCAGCAGCCAAGGAGTAAATAGATATGCGGGGGTGGACGAGCAGTACTTC.

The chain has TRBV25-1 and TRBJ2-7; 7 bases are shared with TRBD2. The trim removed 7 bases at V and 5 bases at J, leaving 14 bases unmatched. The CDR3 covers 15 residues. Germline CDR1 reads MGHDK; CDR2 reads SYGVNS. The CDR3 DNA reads TGTGCCAGCAAGTCCAGTGGGGGGGGAGGCCACGAGCAGTACTTC. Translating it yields CASKSSGGGGHEQYF.

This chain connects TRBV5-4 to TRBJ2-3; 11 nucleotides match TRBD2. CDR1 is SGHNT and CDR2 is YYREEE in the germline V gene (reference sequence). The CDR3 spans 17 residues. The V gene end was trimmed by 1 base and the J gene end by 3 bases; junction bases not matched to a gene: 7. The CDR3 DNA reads TGTGCCAGCAGCTTGCTTAGCGGGGGGGTAATGACAGATACGCAGTATTTT. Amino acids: CASSLLSGGVMTDTQYF.

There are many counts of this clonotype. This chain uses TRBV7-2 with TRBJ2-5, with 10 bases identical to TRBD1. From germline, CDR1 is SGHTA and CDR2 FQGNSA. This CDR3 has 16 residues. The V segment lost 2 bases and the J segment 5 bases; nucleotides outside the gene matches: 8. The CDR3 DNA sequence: TGTGCCAGCAGCTTATGGGGGACAGGGGCTAGGGAGACCCAGTACTTC. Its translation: CASSLWGTGARETQYF.

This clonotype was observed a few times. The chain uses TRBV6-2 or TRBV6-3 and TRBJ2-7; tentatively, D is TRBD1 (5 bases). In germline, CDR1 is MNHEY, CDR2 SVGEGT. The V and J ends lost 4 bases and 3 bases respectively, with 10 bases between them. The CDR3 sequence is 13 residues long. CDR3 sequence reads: CASSFDSYYEQYF. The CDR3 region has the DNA TGTGCCAGCAGTTTCGACAGTTACTACGAGCAGTACTTC.

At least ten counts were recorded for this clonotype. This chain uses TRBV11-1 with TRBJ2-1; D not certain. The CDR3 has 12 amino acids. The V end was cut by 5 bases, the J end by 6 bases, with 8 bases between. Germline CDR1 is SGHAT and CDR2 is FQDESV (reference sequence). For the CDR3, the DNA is TGTGCCAGCAGCACCCGACCCAATGAGCAGTTCTTC. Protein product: CASSTRPNEQFF.

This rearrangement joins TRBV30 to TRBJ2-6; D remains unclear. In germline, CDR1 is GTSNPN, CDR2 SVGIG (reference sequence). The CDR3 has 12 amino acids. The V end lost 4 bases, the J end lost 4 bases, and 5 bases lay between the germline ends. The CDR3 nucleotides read TGTGCCTGGACTCCCGGGGCCAACGTCCTGACTTTC. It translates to CAWTPGANVLTF.

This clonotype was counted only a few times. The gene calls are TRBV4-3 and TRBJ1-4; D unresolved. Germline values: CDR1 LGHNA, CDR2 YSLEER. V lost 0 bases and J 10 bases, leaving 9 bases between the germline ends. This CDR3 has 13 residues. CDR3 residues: CASSQERTGKLFF. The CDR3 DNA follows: TGCGCCAGCAGCCAAGAACGCACCGGAAAACTGTTTTTT.

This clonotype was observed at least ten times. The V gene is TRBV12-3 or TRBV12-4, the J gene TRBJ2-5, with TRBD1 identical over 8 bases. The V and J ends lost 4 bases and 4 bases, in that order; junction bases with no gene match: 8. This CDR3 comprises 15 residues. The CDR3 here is CASSSNQGAIETQYF. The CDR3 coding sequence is TGTGCCAGCAGTTCTAACCAGGGGGCTATAGAGACCCAGTACTTC.

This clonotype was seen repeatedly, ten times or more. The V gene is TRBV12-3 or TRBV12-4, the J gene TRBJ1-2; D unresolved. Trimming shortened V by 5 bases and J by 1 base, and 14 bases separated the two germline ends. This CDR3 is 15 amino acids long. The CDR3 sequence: CASSRPFRDNYGYTF. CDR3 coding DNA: TGTGCCAGCAGTCGGCCATTCCGGGATAACTATGGCTACACCTTC.

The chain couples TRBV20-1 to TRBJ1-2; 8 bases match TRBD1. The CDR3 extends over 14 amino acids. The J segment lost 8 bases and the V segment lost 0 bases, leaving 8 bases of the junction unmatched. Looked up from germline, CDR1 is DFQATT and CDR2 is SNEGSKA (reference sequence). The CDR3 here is CSARDVQGAWGYTF. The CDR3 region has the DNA TGCAGTGCTAGAGATGTTCAGGGGGCTTGGGGCTACACCTTC.

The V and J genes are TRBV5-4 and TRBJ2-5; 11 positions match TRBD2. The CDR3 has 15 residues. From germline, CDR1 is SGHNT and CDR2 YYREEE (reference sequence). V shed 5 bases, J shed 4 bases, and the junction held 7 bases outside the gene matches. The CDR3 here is CASRFSGGASETQYF. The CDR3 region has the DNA TGTGCCAGCAGGTTTAGCGGGGGGGCCTCAGAGACCCAGTACTTC.

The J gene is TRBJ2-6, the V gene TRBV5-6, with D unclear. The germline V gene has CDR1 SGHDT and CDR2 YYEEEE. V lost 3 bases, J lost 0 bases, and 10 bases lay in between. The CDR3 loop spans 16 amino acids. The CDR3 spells CASSYWTYSGANVLTF. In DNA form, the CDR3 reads TGTGCCAGCAGCTACTGGACGTACTCTGGGGCCAACGTCCTGACTTTC.

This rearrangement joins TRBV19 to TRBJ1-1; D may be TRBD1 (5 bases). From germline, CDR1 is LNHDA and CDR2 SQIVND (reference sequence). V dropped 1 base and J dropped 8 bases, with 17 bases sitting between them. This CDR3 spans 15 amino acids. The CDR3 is CASSIAGTEIPEAFF. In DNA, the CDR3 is TGTGCCAGTAGTATAGCCGGGACGGAAATACCCGAAGCTTTCTTT.

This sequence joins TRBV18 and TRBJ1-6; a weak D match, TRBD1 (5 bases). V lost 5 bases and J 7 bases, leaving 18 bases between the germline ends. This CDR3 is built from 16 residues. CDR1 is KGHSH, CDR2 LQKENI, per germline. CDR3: CASSSTGSISNSPLHF. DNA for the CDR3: TGTGCCAGCTCATCCACAGGCAGCATTTCAAATTCACCCCTCCACTTT.

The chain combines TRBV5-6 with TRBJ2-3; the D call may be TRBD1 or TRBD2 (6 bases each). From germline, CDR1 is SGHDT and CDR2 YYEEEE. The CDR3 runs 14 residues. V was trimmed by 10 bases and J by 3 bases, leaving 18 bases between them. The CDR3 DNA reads TGTGCCGAACTCCTGAAGGGGGGTACAGATACGCAGTATTTT. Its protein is CAELLKGGTDTQYF.

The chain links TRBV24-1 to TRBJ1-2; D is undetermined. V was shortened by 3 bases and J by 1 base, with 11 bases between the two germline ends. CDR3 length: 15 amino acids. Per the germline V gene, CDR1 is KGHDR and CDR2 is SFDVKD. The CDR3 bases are TGTGCCACCAGTGATGTACAACAGAGTAACTATGGCTACACCTTC. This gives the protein CATSDVQQSNYGYTF.

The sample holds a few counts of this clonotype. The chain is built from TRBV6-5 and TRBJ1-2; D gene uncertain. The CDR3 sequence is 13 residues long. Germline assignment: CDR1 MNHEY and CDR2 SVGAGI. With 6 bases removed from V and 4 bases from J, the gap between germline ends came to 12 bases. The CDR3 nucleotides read TGTGCCAGCAGCATAGGGAGTACCTATGGCTACACCTTC. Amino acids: CASSIGSTYGYTF.

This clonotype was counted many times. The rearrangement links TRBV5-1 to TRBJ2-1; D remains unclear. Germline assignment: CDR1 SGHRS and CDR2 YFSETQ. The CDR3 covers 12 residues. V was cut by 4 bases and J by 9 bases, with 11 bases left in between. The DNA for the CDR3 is TGCGCCAGCAGCCGGAGACCACCTGAGCAGTTCTTC. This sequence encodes CASSRRPPEQFF.

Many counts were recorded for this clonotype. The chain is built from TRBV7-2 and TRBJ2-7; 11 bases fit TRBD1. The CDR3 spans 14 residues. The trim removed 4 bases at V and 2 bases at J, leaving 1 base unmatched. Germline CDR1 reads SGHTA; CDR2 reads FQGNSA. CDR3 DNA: TGTGCCAGCAGCTCGGGACAGGGGGCCTACGAGCAGTACTTC. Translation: CASSSGQGAYEQYF.

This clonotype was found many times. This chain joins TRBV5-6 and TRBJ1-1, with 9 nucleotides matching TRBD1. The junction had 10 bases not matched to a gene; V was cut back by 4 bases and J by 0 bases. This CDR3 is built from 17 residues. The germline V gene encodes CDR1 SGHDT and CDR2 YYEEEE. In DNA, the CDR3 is TGTGCCAGCAGCCAATGGACAGGGGCGGGGATGAACACTGAAGCTTTCTTT. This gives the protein CASSQWTGAGMNTEAFF.

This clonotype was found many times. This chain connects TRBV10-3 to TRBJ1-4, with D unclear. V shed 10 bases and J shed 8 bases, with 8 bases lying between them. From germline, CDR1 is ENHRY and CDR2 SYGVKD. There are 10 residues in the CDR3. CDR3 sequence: CATPNEKLFF. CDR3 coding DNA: TGTGCCACCCCCAACGAAAAACTGTTTTTT.

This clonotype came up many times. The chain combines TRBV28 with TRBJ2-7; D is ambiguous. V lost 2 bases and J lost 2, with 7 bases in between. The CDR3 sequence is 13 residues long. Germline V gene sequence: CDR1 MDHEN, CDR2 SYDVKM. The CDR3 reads CASSLGGPYEQYF. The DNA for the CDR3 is TGTGCCAGCAGTTTAGGCGGCCCCTACGAGCAGTACTTC.

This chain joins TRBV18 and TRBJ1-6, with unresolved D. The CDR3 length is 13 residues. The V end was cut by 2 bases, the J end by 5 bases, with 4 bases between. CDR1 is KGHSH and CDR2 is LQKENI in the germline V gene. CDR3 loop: CASSPGNNSPLHF. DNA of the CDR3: TGTGCCAGCTCACCAGGAAATAATTCACCCCTCCACTTT. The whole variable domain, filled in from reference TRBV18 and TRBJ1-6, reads NAGVMQNPRHLVRRRGQEARLRCSPMKGHSHVYWYRQLPEEGLKFMVYLQKENIIDESGMPKERFSAEFPKEGPSILRIQQVVRGDSAAYFCASSPGNNSPLHFGNGTRLTVT.

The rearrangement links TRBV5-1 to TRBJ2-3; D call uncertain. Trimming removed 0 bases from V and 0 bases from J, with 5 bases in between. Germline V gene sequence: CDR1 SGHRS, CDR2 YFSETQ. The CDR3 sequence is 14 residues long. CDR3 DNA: TGCGCCAGCAGCTTGGACGCTAGCACAGATACGCAGTATTTT. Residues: CASSLDASTDTQYF.

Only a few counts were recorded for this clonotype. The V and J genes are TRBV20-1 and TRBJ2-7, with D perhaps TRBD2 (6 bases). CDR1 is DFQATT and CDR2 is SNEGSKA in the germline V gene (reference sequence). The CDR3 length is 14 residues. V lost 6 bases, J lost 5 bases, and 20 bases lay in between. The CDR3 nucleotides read TGCAGTGCCGAGGAGGGGCTAAATGGCAACGAGCAGTACTTC. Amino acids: CSAEEGLNGNEQYF.